This T cell receptor (beta chain) was profiled in a study of T cell responses to AZD1222 COVID-19 vaccine. Study-level points and caveats: CD4 TCRs associated with vaccination spanned spike, dominating at 160-218 and 743-854. White British ancestry dominated among donors, who included more females, and clonal diversity was possibly underestimated. Seropositivity was recorded at baseline in only 6 or 7 AZD1222 recipients.

For this clone: Its specificity is unknown.

The table came from immunoSEQ multiplex PCR; TCRdb's copy has only in-frame clones and leaves some out. The profile shows some 66,000 clones, approximately 84% of them singletons. The V gene's germline CDR1 is MDHEN and CDR2 SYDVKM. The CDR3 runs to 16 residues. Trimming took 7 bases from V and 0 from J, leaving 16 bases between them. The source was peripheral blood, collected on day 0 of AZD1222 vaccination. The origin of this receptor is an adult in good health. This chain joins TRBV28 and TRBJ1-5; no reliable D call. The CDR3 protein is CASTSQRSYSNQPQHF. CDR3 nucleotides: TGTGCCAGCACCTCCCAGCGAAGTTATAGCAATCAGCCCCAGCATTTT. Filled out from reference TRBV28 and TRBJ1-5, the complete variable domain reads DVKVTQSSRYLVKRTGEKVFLECVQDMDHENMFWYRQDPGLGLRLIYFSYDVKMKEKGDIPEGYSVSREKKERFSLILESASTNQTSMYLCASTSQRSYSNQPQHFGDGTRLSIL.